This record covers a single TCR beta chain. The germline gene is not matched at one end of the junction; a read error may be the cause. Total RNA amounting to 500 ng was the source from which TCR beta cDNA was made with a constant-region primer. A slightly modified ARM-PCR protocol with three nested multiplex PCR rounds produced these TCR beta libraries. With TRBV1-TRBV30 forward primers and a C-beta reverse primer, the first two PCR rounds were run for around 11 cycles each. TCRdb ran MiXCR on the multiplex PCR reads and lists one entry per CDR3 protein. The data contain approximately 110,000 distinct CDR3 sequences, around two thirds of them singletons. This sample stems from a study of tumor-infiltrating lymphocytes in primary liver carcinoma. From unsorted bulk tissue weighing roughly 17-32 mg, DNA and RNA were co-extracted. CDR3 length: 14 amino acids. CDR1 is SEHNR, CDR2 FQNEAQ, per germline (reference sequence).

The TCR sequence derives from a woman in her sixties or seventies with primary liver carcinoma and hepatitis B virus infection. The chain links TRBV7-9 to TRBJ2-7; D might be TRBD1 or TRBD2, each matching 5 bases. The sample was liver tumor tissue from sampling region 1. The subset denotes: tumor region T1, superior pole. The chain's CDR3 is CTSSPGAVGSEQYF. CDR3 bases: TGTACCAGCAGCCCCGGGGCGGTAGGGAGCGAGCAGTACTTC.